This T cell receptor beta chain was profiled in a study of blood T cell repertoires in COVID-19. The wider study: Samples of COVID-19 (acute and convalescent) were obtained from the United States, Italy and Spain. PBMCs, B-cell-depleted T cells, or T cells provided the cDNA or gDNA that made up the material.

Methods used by the authors: Amplification with reference gene primers provided the estimates of nucleated cell counts. Data came from immunoSEQ multiplex PCR; TCRdb stores just in-frame clones and leaves some out. D and trimming were read from the DNA, whereas the V and J calls and clone size are those reported in that table. The data hold over 150,000 clones, with more than 80% observed a single time. The receptor was isolated from a man aged 50 to 60 with acute or convalescent COVID-19. The sequencing sample was made of peripheral blood.

The CDR3 DNA follows: TGCGCCAGCAGCTTGATCTCTCTGGCAGGGGCCGATACGCAGTATTTT. It codes for CASSLISLAGADTQYF. The chain links TRBV5-1 to TRBJ2-3; possibly TRBD1 for D (6 bases). Germline CDR1 SGHRS, CDR2 YFSETQ. V shed 1 base and J shed 6 bases, with 18 bases lying between them. This CDR3 region has 16 residues.